Sequencing of this TCR beta chain was carried out in a study of beta chain features in type 1 diabetes. The entirety of the isolated RNA underwent reverse transcription, so expressed TCRB transcripts were sequenced. TCRdb keeps only in-frame clones here, not all; method: immunoSEQ multiplex PCR. Altogether 200,000 to 250,000 clones are present, 9% to 10% being singletons, with the ten largest covering 0.03% to 0.035%. CDR3 size: 14 residues. Germline lookup yields CDR1 LNHNV and CDR2 YYDKDF (reference sequence). V lost 2 bases to trimming and J lost 6 bases, with 13 bases between them. Averaging about 116 mL, one heparinised blood draw was given by each donor. This clone was seen only a few times.

The clonotype was recovered from a woman between 18 and 29 years old in good health. The sample comprised naive CD4+ T cells from blood. The chain carries TRBV15 and TRBJ2-5, with D perhaps matching TRBD2 (6 bases). This chain's CDR3 is CATSRHGTLKTQYF. In nucleotides, the CDR3 is TGTGCCACCAGCAGACACGGGACTCTTAAGACCCAGTACTTC.